These T cell receptor beta chains were read from a single sample in a study of cytomegalovirus exposure and HLA in healthy donors. Clones were sequenced by immunoSEQ multiplex PCR, and TCRdb holds only the in-frame ones, with some missing. There are 150,000 to 200,000 clones in the sample; around 83% occur only once, and roughly 1.6% lies in the top ten. The sample consisted of PBMCs. Source of these receptors: a man aged 50 or older in good health and CMV-seronegative. Both conserved end residues are part of each CDR3. The D gene is left open where the match is weak.

TRBD2 | TRBJ2-7 | TRBV6-1 | CASRSSAGGPYEQYF
TRBD2 | TRBJ2-1 | TRBV7-2 | CASSPPPGTSGYKFF
. | TRBJ1-1 | TRBV15 | CATSRDRGGNTEAFF
. | TRBJ1-1 | TRBV10-3 | CAISAGLFNTEAFF
TRBD2 | TRBJ2-3 | TRBV5-5 | CASSLAGGQGIRDTQYF
TRBD2 | TRBJ2-1 | TRBV27 | CASRGLAGGFDGNEQFF
. | TRBJ2-1 | TRBV28 | CASTGGAGNEQFF
. | TRBJ1-2 | TRBV7-8 | CASSFSGQPGGYTF
. | TRBJ1-1 | TRBV5-8 | CASIPGGMNTEAFF
. | TRBJ2-7 | TRBV7-2 | CASSSQRTTVEQYF
. | TRBJ1-6 | TRBV19 | CASSMEGGSYNSPLHF
. | TRBJ2-5 | TRBV5-4 | CASGSGAGVETQYF
TRBD2 | TRBJ2-3 | TRBV10-3 | CAISRALAGTDTQYF
TRBD1 | TRBJ1-5 | TRBV6-5 | CATTPGTGDRGPQHF
TRBD2 | TRBJ2-1 | TRBV28 | CASSSRTSGSLVNEQFF
TRBD2 | TRBJ2-1 | TRBV19 | CASLYSGRAGEQFF
. | TRBJ2-5 | TRBV7-9 | CASSLSVQETQYF